Below, 4 T cell receptor beta chains from the same sample are listed, as sequenced in a study of blood T cell repertoires in COVID-19. Here immunoSEQ multiplex PCR was the method, and the copy in TCRdb shows in-frame clones only, minus some. This table holds about 310,000 clones, around nine tenths found once. Sequencing input: PBMCs or T cells enriched from blood (not recorded which). The receptor source for this set is a woman aged 40 to 50 who had recovered from COVID-19.

This clone was seen only once. The CDR3 sequence is CASSVGGTGVPGNTIYF. Written as DNA, the CDR3 is TGTGCCAGCAGCGTAGGTGGGACAGGGGTCCCTGGAAACACCATATATTTT. The chain has TRBV9 and TRBJ1-3; TRBD1 agrees at 10 bases. The J segment lost 2 bases and the V segment lost 0 bases, leaving 5 bases of the junction unmatched. This CDR3 spans 17 amino acids. CDR1 SGDLS and CDR2 YYNGEE come from the germline V gene.

The gene calls are TRBV11-3 and TRBJ1-6, with D possibly matching TRBD1 (6 bases). The length of the CDR3 is 14 residues. Germline lookup yields CDR1 SGHNT and CDR2 YENEEA. V was pared by 3 bases and J by 7 bases, with 10 bases between. The CDR3: CASSLRGLNSPLHF. CDR3 DNA: TGTGCCAGCAGCTTGCGGGGGCTCAATTCACCCCTCCACTTT.

The chain is built from TRBV18 and TRBJ2-1; TRBD2 is a possible D gene (5 bases). Germline CDR1 KGHSH, CDR2 LQKENI. V was shortened by 5 bases and J by 0 bases, with 8 bases between the two germline ends. The CDR3 contains 14 residues. The CDR3 is CASSEGSSYNEQFF. In nucleotides, the CDR3 is TGTGCCAGCTCAGAAGGGAGCTCCTACAATGAGCAGTTCTTC.

V and J are TRBV28 and TRBJ1-1, with 10 bases aligning to TRBD1. Germline V gives CDR1 MDHEN, CDR2 SYDVKM. This CDR3 region has 14 residues. V was pared by 6 bases and J by 4 bases, with 5 bases of the junction left unmatched. In DNA, the CDR3 is TGTGCCAGCAGATGGGACAGGGGTTTCACTGAAGCTTTCTTT. Translating gives CASRWDRGFTEAFF.